Below are 17 T cell receptor beta chains sequenced from a single sample in a study of cytomegalovirus exposure and HLA in healthy donors (dated by TCRdb to about 2017). The library was generated by the immunoSEQ multiplex PCR assay. TCRdb holds this immuneACCESS table with in-frame rearrangements only. Some clones are missing; in checked studies, unresolved V genes explain under half, and the rest has no known cause. The sample records some 87,000 clones, around 96% of which are singletons. The ten largest make up 1.3% of the sample. The specimen was PBMCs. The origin of the receptors is a woman between 18 and 29 years old in good health and CMV-seronegative.

The chain has TRBV15 and TRBJ2-3, with 12 bases fitting TRBD2. The trim removed 3 bases at V and 0 bases at J, leaving 7 bases unmatched. The CDR3 has 18 amino acids. Germline-derived CDR1 and CDR2 are LNHNV and YYDKDF (reference sequence). This CDR3 reads CATSRTSGSAISTDTQYF. The CDR3 bases are TGTGCCACCAGCAGGACTAGCGGGAGCGCTATTAGCACAGATACGCAGTATTTT.

The V and J genes are TRBV27 and TRBJ2-3, with a weak D call TRBD1 (7 bases). The germline V gene has CDR1 MNHEY and CDR2 SMNVEV (reference sequence). This CDR3 comprises 20 residues. Trimming cost V 2 bases and J 4 bases, with 28 bases left between them. The CDR3 DNA sequence: TGTGCCAGCAGTTTAAGCCTTCCGACAGGGATCGCGACTAGACCAGATACGCAGTATTTT. It encodes CASSLSLPTGIATRPDTQYF.

The chain couples TRBV6-4 to TRBJ2-1, with 9 bases identical to TRBD2. CDR1 is MRHNA, CDR2 SNTAGT, per germline. The length of the CDR3 is 18 residues. V lost 10 bases to trimming and J lost 6 bases; unmatched junction nucleotides: 22. The CDR3 sequence is CATSPGASGTIGGNEQFF. The CDR3 DNA sequence: TGTGCCACCAGCCCTGGGGCTAGCGGGACCATAGGGGGCAATGAGCAGTTCTTC.

The chain joins TRBV2 to TRBJ2-1; TRBD2 matches 9 bases. V gave up 6 bases and J gave up 4 bases; unmatched junction bases: 22. Germline lookup yields CDR1 SNHLY and CDR2 FYNNEI. CDR3 length: 20 residues. In DNA, the CDR3 is TGTGCCAGCAGCGCACCTCAGGGAAATGTGACTAGCGGTTTATACAATGAGCAGTTCTTC. Translation: CASSAPQGNVTSGLYNEQFF.

The gene calls are TRBV11-3 and TRBJ2-1; 7 nucleotides agree with TRBD2. V was pared by 2 bases and J by 8 bases, with 6 bases of the junction left unmatched. The CDR3 covers 14 residues. Germline CDR1 is SGHNT and CDR2 is YENEEA. The DNA for the CDR3 is TGTGCCAGCAGCTTACGCGGGAGTGGAGATGAGCAGTTCTTC. Translated: CASSLRGSGDEQFF. The variable domain in full, with the rest retrieved from reference TRBV11-3 and TRBJ2-1, is EAGVVQSPRYKIIEKKQPVAFWCNPISGHNTLYWYLQNLGQGPELLIRYENEEAVDDSQLPKDRFSAERLKGVDSTLKIQPAELGDSAVYLCASSLRGSGDEQFFGPGTRLTVL.

This rearrangement joins TRBV11-2 to TRBJ2-1; D remains unclear. V lost 1 base to trimming and J lost 3 bases, with 4 bases between them. Looked up from germline, CDR1 is SGHAT and CDR2 is FQNNGV. The CDR3 extends over 13 amino acids. The CDR3 DNA is TGTGCCAGCAGCTTAGCACTCTACAATGAGCAGTTCTTC. It is translated as CASSLALYNEQFF.

This rearrangement joins TRBV14 to TRBJ2-7, with a tentative D call TRBD2 (6 bases). Germline V gene lookup returns CDR1 SGHDN and CDR2 FVKESK. The length of the CDR3 is 15 residues. The V end was cut by 4 bases, the J end by 2 bases, with 15 bases between. The CDR3: CASSLLWGLPYEQYF. CDR3 coding DNA: TGTGCCAGCAGCCTACTTTGGGGACTGCCCTACGAGCAGTACTTC.

This chain joins TRBV2 and TRBJ2-2; the match to TRBD1 covers 7 bases. From germline, CDR1 is SNHLY and CDR2 FYNNEI. With 4 bases clipped from V and 4 bases from J, the junction kept 15 bases outside the gene matches. The CDR3 contains 18 residues. CDR3 amino acids: CASSAALGQAGLTGELFF. Here the CDR3 DNA reads TGTGCCAGCAGTGCGGCCTTAGGACAGGCTGGTCTCACCGGGGAGCTGTTTTTT.

The rearrangement links TRBV5-8 to TRBJ2-7; D remains unclear. The CDR3 loop spans 10 amino acids. V was clipped by 5 bases and J by 2 bases, with 2 bases between them. In germline, CDR1 is SGHTS, CDR2 YDEGEE. DNA for the CDR3: TGTGCCAGCAGTACCTACGAGCAGTACTTC. Amino acid sequence: CASSTYEQYF. Drawing the rest from reference TRBV5-8 and TRBJ2-7, the complete variable domain is EAGVTQSPTHLIKTRGQQATLRCSPISGHTSVYWYQQALGLGLQFLLWYDEGEERNRGNFPPRFSGRQFPNYSSELNVNALELEDSALYLCASSTYEQYFGPGTRLTVT.

The chain is built from TRBV19 and TRBJ2-4, with 7 bases fitting TRBD1. The V segment lost 3 bases and the J segment 10 bases; nucleotides outside the gene matches: 6. CDR3 length: 13 residues. Looked up from germline, CDR1 is LNHDA and CDR2 is SQIVND (reference sequence). The CDR3 region has the DNA TGTGCCAGTAGTATCGGGACAGAAACGATTCAGTACTTC. Amino acid sequence: CASSIGTETIQYF.

The V gene is TRBV7-9, the J gene TRBJ1-5; D call uncertain. The germline CDR1 and CDR2 sequences are SEHNR and FQNEAQ (reference sequence). V lost 5 bases, J lost 12 bases, and 17 bases lay in between. This CDR3 spans 13 amino acids. CDR3 nucleotides: TGTGCCAGCAGCCCGACCTGGGGAGGGCTCCAGCATTTT. This sequence encodes CASSPTWGGLQHF. Full variable domain (rest looked up from reference TRBV7-9 and TRBJ1-5): DTGVSQNPRHKITKRGQNVTFRCDPISEHNRLYWYRQTLGQGPEFLTYFQNEAQLEKSRLLSDRFSAERPKGSFSTLEIQRTEQGDSAMYLCASSPTWGGLQHFGDGTRLSIL.

V usage is TRBV5-6 and J usage is TRBJ2-3; D unclear. V was clipped by 7 bases and J by 4 bases, with 13 bases between them. Germline lookup yields CDR1 SGHDT and CDR2 YYEEEE. The CDR3 contains 13 residues. This chain's CDR3 is CASFQANPDTQYF. As DNA, the CDR3 is TGTGCCAGCTTCCAAGCGAATCCAGATACGCAGTATTTT.

The chain recombines TRBV29-1 with TRBJ2-7; possible D gene TRBD1, 5 bases. V was trimmed by 2 bases and J by 1 base, leaving 9 bases between them. Germline lookup yields CDR1 SQVTM and CDR2 ANQGSEA. The CDR3 sequence is 13 residues long. CDR3 sequence: CSVEWGGSYEQYF. CDR3 nucleotide sequence: TGCAGCGTTGAATGGGGCGGATCCTACGAGCAGTACTTC.

This chain links TRBV19 with TRBJ2-7; D perhaps matches TRBD2 (5 bases). The CDR3 contains 15 residues. V was clipped by 6 bases and J by 1 base, with 16 bases between them. Looked up from germline, CDR1 is LNHDA and CDR2 is SQIVND (reference sequence). CDR3 nucleotide sequence: TGTGCCAGTAGCCCGGGGAACGGATTATCCTACGAGCAGTACTTC. Translation: CASSPGNGLSYEQYF.

This chain links TRBV7-2 with TRBJ2-2, with a tentative D call TRBD1 (5 bases). The CDR3 loop spans 17 amino acids. Germline CDR1 reads SGHTA; CDR2 reads FQGNSA. V was shortened by 2 bases and J by 2 bases, with 15 bases between the two germline ends. Here the CDR3 reads CASSLRGAGPNTGELFF. For the CDR3, the DNA is TGTGCCAGCAGCTTAAGGGGCGCAGGTCCTAACACCGGGGAGCTGTTTTTT.

This clone was counted a single time. The CDR3, as DNA: TGTGCCAGCAGTTTATGGACAGATTACAATGAGCAGTTCTTC. Its protein product is CASSLWTDYNEQFF. This chain uses TRBV27 with TRBJ2-1, with D possibly TRBD1 on 6 matching bases. The V end lost 1 base, the J end lost 4 bases, and 8 bases lay between the germline ends. Germline CDR1 reads MNHEY; CDR2 reads SMNVEV (reference sequence). This CDR3 has 14 residues.

The chain employs TRBV7-2 and TRBJ1-3; D unclear. Germline V gives CDR1 SGHTA, CDR2 FQGNSA. V shed 5 bases and J shed 4 bases, with 9 bases lying between them. CDR3 length: 13 amino acids. Written as DNA, the CDR3 is TGTGCCAGCAGCAGAGCGGAGGGAAACACCATATATTTT. It yields the protein CASSRAEGNTIYF.